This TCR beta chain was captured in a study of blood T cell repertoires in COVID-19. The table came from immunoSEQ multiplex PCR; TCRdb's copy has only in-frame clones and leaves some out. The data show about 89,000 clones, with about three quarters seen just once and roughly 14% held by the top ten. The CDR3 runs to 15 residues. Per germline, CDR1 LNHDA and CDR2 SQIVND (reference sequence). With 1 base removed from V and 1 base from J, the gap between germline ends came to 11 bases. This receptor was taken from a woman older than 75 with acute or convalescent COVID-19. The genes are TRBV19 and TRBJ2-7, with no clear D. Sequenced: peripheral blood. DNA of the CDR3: TGTGCCAGTAGTATAGCGGCCAGACTTTCCTACGAGCAGTACTTC. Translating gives CASSIAARLSYEQYF.